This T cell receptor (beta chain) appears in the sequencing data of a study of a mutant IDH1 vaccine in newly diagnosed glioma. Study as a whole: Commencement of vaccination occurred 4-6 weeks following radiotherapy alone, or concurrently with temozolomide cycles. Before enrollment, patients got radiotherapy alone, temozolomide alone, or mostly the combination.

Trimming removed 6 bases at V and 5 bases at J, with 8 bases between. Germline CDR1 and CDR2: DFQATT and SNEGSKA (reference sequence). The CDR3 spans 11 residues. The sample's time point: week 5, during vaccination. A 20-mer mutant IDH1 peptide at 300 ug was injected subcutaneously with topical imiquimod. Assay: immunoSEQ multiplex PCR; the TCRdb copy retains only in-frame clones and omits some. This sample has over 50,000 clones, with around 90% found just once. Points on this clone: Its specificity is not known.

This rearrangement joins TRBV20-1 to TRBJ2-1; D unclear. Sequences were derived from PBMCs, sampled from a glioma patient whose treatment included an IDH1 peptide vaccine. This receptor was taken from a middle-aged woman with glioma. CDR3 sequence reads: CSALQDNEQFF. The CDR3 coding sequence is TGCAGTGCGCTTCAGGACAATGAGCAGTTCTTC.